What follows are 26 T cell receptor beta chains derived from one specimen sequenced in a study of metastatic and nonmetastatic thyroid tumors. All patients were treatment-naive before thyroid surgery. Through MiXCR, TCRdb re-clonotyped the PCR reads. Of tens of thousands of clones listed, 20% to 25% were seen once; the top ten hold approximately 15%. The sequenced sample consisted of tumor tissue. The receptor set was obtained from a female donor with papillary thyroid cancer or a benign thyroid nodule (not recorded which). Some clones in this sample may be carry-over from other donors' samples.

The chain is built from TRBV6-2 or TRBV6-3 and TRBJ1-2; weak D call: TRBD1 (5 bases). Trimming removed 6 bases from V and 3 bases from J, with 29 bases in between. In germline, CDR1 is MNHEY, CDR2 SVGEGT. The CDR3 has 19 amino acids. The CDR3 sequence is CASRAMFPDGRRGYYGYTF. The CDR3 nucleotides read TGTGCCAGCAGAGCTATGTTCCCCGATGGACGTAGGGGATACTATGGCTACACCTTC.

This clone was seen a few times. The rearrangement joins TRBV6-1 to TRBJ2-7; 12 bases are shared with TRBD1. This CDR3 contains 14 residues. Germline V gene data show CDR1 as MNHNS and CDR2 as SASEGT. The V segment lost 8 bases and the J segment 7 bases; nucleotides outside the gene matches: 9. The CDR3 nucleotides are TGTGCCAGCGGAACCGGGACAGGGGGCCGAGAGCAGTACTTC. It translates to CASGTGTGGREQYF.

J is TRBJ1-5 and V is TRBV5-1, with a tentative D call TRBD1 (6 bases). Trimming left V 0 bases short and J 4 bases short, with 11 bases between. CDR1 is SGHRS and CDR2 is YFSETQ in the germline V gene. The CDR3 has 15 amino acids. The CDR3: CASSLGDTGNQPQHF. CDR3 DNA sequence: TGCGCCAGCAGCTTGGGGGATACAGGGAATCAGCCCCAGCATTTT.

The V call is TRBV3-1, the J call TRBJ2-1; TRBD2 aligns across 15 bases. The CDR3 runs to 16 residues. V lost 6 bases, J lost 10 bases, and 10 bases stayed unmatched. Germline V gives CDR1 LGHDT, CDR2 YNNKEL (reference sequence). In DNA form, the CDR3 reads TGTGCCAGCAGTCCGACGGGACTAGCGGGAGGAGGGGAGCAGTTCTTC. As protein: CASSPTGLAGGGEQFF.

The sample holds a few counts of this clone. The chain links TRBV15 to TRBJ2-2; TRBD1 matches 9 bases. Germline-derived CDR1 and CDR2 are LNHNV and YYDKDF (reference sequence). This CDR3 is built from 16 residues. V lost 6 bases to trimming and J lost 2 bases; unmatched junction nucleotides: 7. The CDR3 coding sequence is TGTGCCACCAGGACTCCAACAGGGGGCAACACCGGGGAGCTGTTTTTT. It codes for CATRTPTGGNTGELFF.

This clone was recorded at least ten times. The J gene is TRBJ2-3, the V gene TRBV13; TRBD2 is a possible D gene (5 bases). Trimming pared 5 bases from V and 5 bases from J, leaving 17 bases between. Germline values: CDR1 PRHDT, CDR2 FYEKMQ (reference sequence). This CDR3 contains 15 residues. DNA of the CDR3: TGTGCCAGCAGCCTCGGACTGATAGCAGGAGATACGCAGTATTTT. It encodes CASSLGLIAGDTQYF. Filled out from reference TRBV13 and TRBJ2-3, the complete variable domain reads AAGVIQSPRHLIKEKRETATLKCYPIPRHDTVYWYQQGPGQDPQFLISFYEKMQSDKGSIPDRFSAQQFSDYHSELNMSSLELGDSALYFCASSLGLIAGDTQYFGPGTRLTVL.

This chain joins TRBV4-1 and TRBJ1-1; D not certain. Trimming cost V 6 bases and J 1 base, with 6 bases left between them. Germline V lookup: CDR1 MGHRA, CDR2 YSYEKL. The CDR3 length is 12 residues. DNA of the CDR3: TGCGCCAGCAGACACAGGAACACTGAAGCTTTCTTT. This sequence encodes CASRHRNTEAFF.

This clone was seen more than once but under ten times. The chain links TRBV6-1 to TRBJ1-1, with D uncertain. Germline CDR1 and CDR2: MNHNS and SASEGT. The length of the CDR3 is 14 residues. Trimming shortened V by 7 bases and J by 4 bases, and 16 bases separated the two germline ends. Written as DNA, the CDR3 is TGTGCCAGCAAAGTTATGATCCGTGTCACTGAAGCTTTCTTT. This encodes CASKVMIRVTEAFF.

The genes are TRBV24-1 and TRBJ1-2, with TRBD1 as a possible D gene (6 bases). This CDR3 region has 13 residues. Germline CDR1 reads KGHDR; CDR2 reads SFDVKD. Trimming removed 5 bases at V and 8 bases at J, with 14 bases between. The CDR3 bases are TGTGCCACCAGTGTCACAGGGTTCGGCGGCTACACCTTC. Its translation: CATSVTGFGGYTF.

This chain uses TRBV13 with TRBJ1-2; 9 nucleotides line up with TRBD1. Germline loops: CDR1 PRHDT, CDR2 FYEKMQ (reference sequence). The CDR3 sequence is 14 residues long. V shed 6 bases and J 2 bases; nucleotides not matched to a gene: 4. CDR3 sequence (DNA): TGTGCCAGCAGACCTGGACAGGGGAACTATGGCTACACCTTC. Encoded protein: CASRPGQGNYGYTF.

This clone was observed a few times. This chain links TRBV27 with TRBJ2-3, with D perhaps matching TRBD2 (6 bases). V lost 1 base and J 4 bases, leaving 9 bases between the germline ends. Germline loops: CDR1 MNHEY, CDR2 SMNVEV (reference sequence). The CDR3 covers 14 residues. CDR3 coding DNA: TGTGCCAGCAGTTTATGGGGGGTGCCAGATACGCAGTATTTT. It codes for CASSLWGVPDTQYF.

This clone was picked up many times. The chain carries TRBV5-1 and TRBJ1-2; D remains ambiguous. CDR1 is SGHRS and CDR2 is YFSETQ in the germline V gene. V gave up 1 base and J gave up 5 bases, with 12 bases separating them. This CDR3 comprises 14 residues. The CDR3 reads CASSLLGDAYGYTF. DNA for the CDR3: TGCGCCAGCAGCTTGCTTGGAGATGCTTATGGCTACACCTTC.

The chain links TRBV6-1 to TRBJ2-1, with unresolved D. This CDR3 has 15 residues. CDR1 is MNHNS and CDR2 is SASEGT in the germline V gene. Trimming removed 7 bases from V and 9 bases from J, with 22 bases in between. The CDR3 spells CASIQRTPYTSEQFF. CDR3 in DNA: TGTGCCAGCATCCAAAGGACCCCCTACACCAGTGAGCAGTTCTTC.

This clone was detected a few times. The chain is built from TRBV7-2 and TRBJ2-5, with 12 nucleotides matching TRBD2. The CDR3 contains 17 residues. The ends lost 5 bases at V and 4 bases at J; junction bases unmatched: 11. CDR1 SGHTA and CDR2 FQGNSA come from the germline V gene. DNA of the CDR3: TGTGCCAGCAGCCCCATACTATCACTAGCGGGAGGAGAGACCCAGTACTTC. Amino acid sequence: CASSPILSLAGGETQYF.

Ten or more counts support this clone. The gene calls are TRBV19 and TRBJ1-5; D is possibly TRBD1 (5 bases). The germline V gene encodes CDR1 LNHDA and CDR2 SQIVND (reference sequence). The CDR3 has 12 residues. Trimming shortened V by 7 bases and J by 4 bases, and 8 bases separated the two germline ends. In nucleotides, the CDR3 is TGTGCCAGTAAAAGGGGAAATCAGCCCCAGCATTTT. Translation gives CASKRGNQPQHF.

This clone was observed many times. The chain carries TRBV4-3 and TRBJ1-2; a weak D match, TRBD1 (6 bases). The CDR3 has 15 residues. Germline V gene sequence: CDR1 LGHNA, CDR2 YSLEER. V dropped 0 bases and J dropped 3 bases, with 11 bases sitting between them. CDR3 coding DNA: TGCGCCAGCAGCCAAGACGTACAGGGCGACTATGGCTACACCTTC. Protein product: CASSQDVQGDYGYTF.

This clone was counted many times. The chain couples TRBV6-2 or TRBV6-3 to TRBJ1-2; the match to TRBD1 covers 7 bases. CDR1 is MNHEY, CDR2 SVGEGT, per germline. This CDR3 has 14 amino acids. Unmatched junction bases numbered 4, after V lost 2 bases and J lost 4 bases. The CDR3 DNA sequence: TGTGCCAGCAGTTACCAAGGGGGCTTCTATGGCTACACCTTC. This sequence encodes CASSYQGGFYGYTF.

This clone was recorded at least ten times. Other DNA sequences from this sample encode an identical CDR3 as well. V is TRBV10-1 and J is TRBJ1-2; D is unresolved. The germline V gene encodes CDR1 WNHNN and CDR2 SYGVQD (reference sequence). Trimming shortened V by 0 bases and J by 1 base, and 3 bases separated the two germline ends. The length of the CDR3 is 13 residues. The CDR3: CASSESVNYGYTF. The CDR3 DNA follows: TGCGCCAGCAGTGAGTCGGTTAACTATGGCTACACCTTC.

This chain connects TRBV12-3 or TRBV12-4 to TRBJ2-7; D is perhaps TRBD1 or TRBD2 (6 bases each). V shed 3 bases and J shed 5 bases, with 11 bases lying between them. There are 13 residues in the CDR3. The CDR3 coding sequence is TGTGCCAGCAGTTTCTCAGGGGAGGACGAGCAGTACTTC. As protein: CASSFSGEDEQYF.

The chain is built from TRBV28 and TRBJ2-7, with 7 bases matching TRBD1. From germline, CDR1 is MDHEN and CDR2 SYDVKM. The V segment lost 9 bases and the J segment 1 base; nucleotides outside the gene matches: 9. The CDR3 sequence is 14 residues long. In DNA form, the CDR3 reads TGTGCCAGTACCCCAGGGGGTGCGTCCTACGAGCAGTACTTC. It yields the protein CASTPGGASYEQYF.

V is TRBV20-1 and J is TRBJ1-6, with 10 bases aligning to TRBD1. The CDR3 length is 17 residues. Germline-derived CDR1 and CDR2 are DFQATT and SNEGSKA (reference sequence). The trim removed 6 bases at V and 8 bases at J, leaving 16 bases unmatched. In DNA, the CDR3 is TGCAGTGCAGTGGCGACAGGGGGCCGACGGGGGGATTCACCCCTCCACTTT. It codes for CSAVATGGRRGDSPLHF.

The chain links TRBV11-2 to TRBJ1-2; D is unresolved. The CDR3 is 16 residues long. Germline V gene data show CDR1 as SGHAT and CDR2 as FQNNGV. Trimming shortened V by 4 bases and J by 8 bases, and 23 bases separated the two germline ends. The DNA of the CDR3 is TGTGCCAGCAGCTCGGCCGGCGGGTTGTGGGTTGGCGGCTACACCTTC. Translation: CASSSAGGLWVGGYTF. Looking up the rest from reference TRBV11-2 and TRBJ1-2 gives the full variable domain: EAGVAQSPRYKIIEKRQSVAFWCNPISGHATLYWYQQILGQGPKLLIQFQNNGVVDDSQLPKDRFSAERLKGVDSTLKIQPAKLEDSAVYLCASSSAGGLWVGGYTFGSGTRLTVV.

This clone was detected many times. This chain connects TRBV9 to TRBJ2-5, with 11 bases that match TRBD2. The junction had 1 base not matched to a gene; V was cut back by 3 bases and J by 3 bases. The CDR3 has 14 residues. Germline CDR1 reads SGDLS; CDR2 reads YYNGEE. The CDR3 sequence: CASSATSGKETQYF. The CDR3 DNA reads TGTGCCAGCAGCGCGACTAGCGGGAAAGAGACCCAGTACTTC.

This clone was observed many times. The J gene is TRBJ2-5, the V gene TRBV6-1; D ambiguous. CDR3 size: 13 residues. V dropped 7 bases and J dropped 2 bases, with 11 bases sitting between them. Germline loops: CDR1 MNHNS, CDR2 SASEGT. In nucleotides, the CDR3 is TGTGCCAGCACAAGGGATCTGCAAGAGACCCAGTACTTC. Protein sequence: CASTRDLQETQYF.

Many counts were recorded for this clone. The rearrangement joins TRBV5-1 to TRBJ2-1; the match to TRBD2 covers 9 bases. Germline V gives CDR1 SGHRS, CDR2 YFSETQ. Trimming removed 4 bases from V and 3 bases from J; junction bases left unmatched: 5. The CDR3 is 15 amino acids. The CDR3 nucleotides are TGCGCCAGCAGCAAGACTAGCGGATTCTACAATGAGCAGTTCTTC. It translates to CASSKTSGFYNEQFF.

The rearrangement uses TRBV12-3 or TRBV12-4 and TRBJ1-6; a possible D gene is TRBD1 (5 bases). This CDR3 region has 13 residues. Trimming took 4 bases from V and 10 from J, leaving 11 bases between them. CDR3 protein: CASSSRQGSPLHF. CDR3 coding DNA: TGTGCCAGCAGTTCAAGGCAGGGATCACCCCTCCACTTT.